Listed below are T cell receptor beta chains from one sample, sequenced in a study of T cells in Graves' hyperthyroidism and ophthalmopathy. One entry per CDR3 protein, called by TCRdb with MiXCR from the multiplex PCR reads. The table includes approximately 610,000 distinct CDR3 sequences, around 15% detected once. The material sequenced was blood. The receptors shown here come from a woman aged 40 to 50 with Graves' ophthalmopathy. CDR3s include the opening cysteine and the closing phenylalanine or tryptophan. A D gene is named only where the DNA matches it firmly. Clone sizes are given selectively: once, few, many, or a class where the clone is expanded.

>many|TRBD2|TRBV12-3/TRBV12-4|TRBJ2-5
CASSLSSGPQETQYF
TGTGCCAGCAGTTTGTCTAGCGGGCCTCAAGAGACCCAGTACTTC
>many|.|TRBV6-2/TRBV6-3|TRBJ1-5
CASSYTQEGGYQPQHF
TGTGCCAGCAGTTACACTCAGGAGGGTGGGTATCAGCCCCAGCATTTT
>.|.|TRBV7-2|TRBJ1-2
CASSLRGIRGYTF
TGTGCCAGCAGCTTAAGGGGGATTCGGGGCTACACCTTC
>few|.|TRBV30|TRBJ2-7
CAWAMTLRGEQYF
TGTGCCTGGGCCATGACACTGAGGGGGGAGCAGTACTTC
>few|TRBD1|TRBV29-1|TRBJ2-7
CSVEVRRRGLTYEQYF
TGCAGCGTTGAAGTGAGGCGCAGGGGGCTCACCTACGAGCAGTACTTC
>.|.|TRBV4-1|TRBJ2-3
CASSQVQGATEDTQYF
TGCGCCAGCAGCCAGGTGCAGGGAGCGACGGAAGATACGCAGTATTTT
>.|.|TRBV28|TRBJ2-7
CAARTMGSYEQYF
TGTGCCGCACGGACTATGGGCTCCTACGAGCAGTACTTC
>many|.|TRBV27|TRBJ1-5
CASGRRSPPNQPQHF
TGTGCCAGTGGCAGGCGCTCCCCACCTAATCAGCCCCAGCATTTT
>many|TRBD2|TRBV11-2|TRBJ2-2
CASSPPPAGVETGELFF
TGTGCCAGCAGCCCCCCTCCAGCGGGAGTAGAAACCGGGGAGCTGTTTTTT
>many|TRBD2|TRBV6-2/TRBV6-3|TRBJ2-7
CASSLRGLAGVEQYF
TGTGCCAGCAGTTTACGGGGACTAGCGGGAGTCGAGCAGTACTTC
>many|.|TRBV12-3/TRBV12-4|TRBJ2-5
CASSFYGQETQYF
TGTGCCAGCAGTTTCTACGGGCAAGAGACCCAGTACTTC
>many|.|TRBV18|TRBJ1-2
CASSPKVAANYGYTF
TGTGCCAGCTCACCAAAGGTTGCAGCCAACTATGGCTACACCTTC
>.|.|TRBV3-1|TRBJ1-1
CASSYVGSEAFF
TGTGCCAGCAGCTACGTGGGCTCTGAAGCTTTCTTT
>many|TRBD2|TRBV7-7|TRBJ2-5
CASSPGLVGTQYF
TGTGCTAGCAGCCCCGGACTAGTGGGGACCCAGTACTTC
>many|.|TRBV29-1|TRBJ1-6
CSVGTDGNSPLHF
TGCAGCGTTGGAACGGATGGAAATTCACCCCTCCACTTT
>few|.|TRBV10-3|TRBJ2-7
CAIKSAGGSNSYEQYF
TGTGCCATCAAGAGCGCTGGCGGATCGAATTCCTACGAGCAGTACTTC
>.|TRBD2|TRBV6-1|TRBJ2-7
CASSPGTSGSNHGEQYF
TGTGCCAGCTCACCGGGGACTAGCGGGAGTAATCATGGAGAGCAGTACTTC
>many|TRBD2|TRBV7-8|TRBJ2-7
CASSLIRLAAAGEQYF
TGTGCCAGCAGCTTAATTCGACTAGCGGCTGCTGGCGAGCAGTACTTC
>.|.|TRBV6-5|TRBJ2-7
CASSSISRGASTNEQYF
TGTGCCAGCAGTTCCATATCGAGGGGAGCCTCCACTAACGAGCAGTACTTC
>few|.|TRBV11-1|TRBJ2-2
CASSLKWAPRDTGELFF
TGTGCCAGCAGCTTAAAGTGGGCCCCGCGTGACACCGGGGAGCTGTTTTTT
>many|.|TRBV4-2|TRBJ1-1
CASSQGAQVEAFF
TGTGCCAGCAGCCAAGGAGCACAAGTTGAAGCTTTCTTT
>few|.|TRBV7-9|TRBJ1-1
CASSLALDDKEAFF
TGTGCCAGCAGCTTAGCCCTAGATGATAAGGAGGCTTTCTTT
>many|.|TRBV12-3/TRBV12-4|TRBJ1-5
CASSLGDTHSNQPQHF
TGTGCCAGCAGTTTAGGAGACACCCATAGCAATCAGCCCCAGCATTTT
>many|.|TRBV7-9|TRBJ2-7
CASSSGPPGTYEQYF
TGTGCCAGCAGCTCAGGGCCCCCCGGGACCTACGAGCAGTACTTC
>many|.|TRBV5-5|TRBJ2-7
CASSLAAGIDSYEQYF
TGTGCCAGCAGCTTGGCCGCAGGGATAGACTCCTACGAGCAGTACTTC
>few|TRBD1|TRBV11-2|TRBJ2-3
CASSLEGQGTDTQYF
TGTGCCAGCAGCTTAGAGGGACAGGGGACCGATACGCAGTATTTT